The T cell receptor (beta chain) described here comes from a study of blood T cell repertoires in COVID-19. About the study: Some COVID-19 samples were acute and others convalescent; all came from the United States, Italy and Spain.

The V segment lost 5 bases and the J segment 0 bases; nucleotides outside the gene matches: 6. CDR1 SQVTM and CDR2 ANQGSEA come from the germline V gene. This CDR3 is built from 14 residues. In the original workflow: Amplification from reference gene primers served as the basis for estimated nucleated cell counts. This table comes from immunoSEQ multiplex PCR, and its TCRdb copy is limited to in-frame clones, with some not included. V, J and clone size derive from that table, while D and trimming were established from the DNA sequence. There are about 240,000 clones in the sample; approximately 84% occur only once, and more than 2.5% lies in the top ten.

Sequenced: peripheral blood. This rearrangement joins TRBV29-1 to TRBJ1-2, with 7 bases that match TRBD1. The clonotype comes from a woman in her thirties who had recovered from COVID-19. DNA for the CDR3: TGCAGCGTTTCGGGACAGCCTTCTAACTATGGCTACACCTTC. This gives the protein CSVSGQPSNYGYTF.